Below, 18 T cell receptor beta chains from the same sample are listed, as sequenced in a study of blood T cell repertoires in COVID-19. Generated by immunoSEQ multiplex PCR, the TCRdb table keeps only in-frame clones and is missing some. The table has 150,000 to 200,000 clones, about 80% seen once. The sequencing input was peripheral blood. The receptors here all came from a human donor in a cohort sampled during active COVID-19.

V gene TRBV6-6 combines with J gene TRBJ2-3; 7 bases align to TRBD2. V was pared by 6 bases and J by 0 bases, with 6 bases of the junction left unmatched. Germline values: CDR1 MNHNY, CDR2 SVGAGI (reference sequence). The CDR3 length is 15 residues. As DNA, the CDR3 is TGTGCCAGCAGCCTCACTAGCGCCAGCACAGATACGCAGTATTTT. This codes for CASSLTSASTDTQYF.

The chain couples TRBV28 to TRBJ1-2; D might be TRBD1 (5 bases). CDR1 and CDR2 from the germline V gene are MDHEN and SYDVKM. Trimming cost V 5 bases and J 1 base, with 8 bases left between them. The CDR3 sequence is 13 residues long. The DNA for the CDR3 is TGTGCCAGCAGTCCACAGGATAACTATGGCTACACCTTC. Translated: CASSPQDNYGYTF.

V usage is TRBV4-1 and J usage is TRBJ2-7; 11 nucleotides line up with TRBD2. The CDR3 totals 20 residues. V shed 1 base and J 0 bases; nucleotides not matched to a gene: 14. Germline V lookup: CDR1 MGHRA, CDR2 YSYEKL. The CDR3 protein is CASSQAPLGLADRSSYEQYF. CDR3 nucleotide sequence: TGCGCCAGCAGCCAAGCCCCCTTGGGACTAGCGGATAGAAGCTCCTACGAGCAGTACTTC.

The rearrangement links TRBV18 to TRBJ2-7; 7 nucleotides line up with TRBD2. Germline CDR1 reads KGHSH; CDR2 reads LQKENI. V gave up 3 bases and J gave up 7 bases; unmatched junction bases: 9. This CDR3 has 14 amino acids. CDR3 in amino acids: CASSPARESWEQYF. As DNA, the CDR3 is TGTGCCAGCTCACCGGCGCGGGAGTCATGGGAGCAGTACTTC.

This chain joins TRBV9 and TRBJ1-2; D is uncertain. CDR1 is SGDLS and CDR2 is YYNGEE in the germline V gene. The CDR3 has 15 residues. Between the trimmed V and J ends, which lost 0 bases and 2 bases, there was a span of 11 bases. The CDR3 loop reads CASSVAVHSNYGYTF. CDR3 sequence (DNA): TGTGCCAGCAGCGTAGCAGTTCATTCCAACTATGGCTACACCTTC.

The V call is TRBV10-2, the J call TRBJ2-7, with TRBD2 identical over 8 bases. The CDR3 has 14 amino acids. From germline, CDR1 is WSHSY and CDR2 SAAADI. J lost 6 bases, V lost 4 bases, and 8 bases had no gene match. CDR3: CASSALTSVSEQYF. CDR3 in DNA: TGCGCCAGCAGTGCTCTGACTAGCGTAAGCGAGCAGTACTTC.

The V gene is TRBV27, the J gene TRBJ1-2, with 10 bases identical to TRBD1. Trimming removed 5 bases from V and 5 bases from J; junction bases left unmatched: 11. From germline, CDR1 is MNHEY and CDR2 SMNVEV (reference sequence). CDR3 size: 16 residues. The CDR3 here is CASSPGQGRPGYGYTF. As DNA, the CDR3 is TGTGCCAGCAGTCCGGGACAGGGGCGACCTGGATATGGCTACACCTTC.

This clone was counted between two and nine times. This rearrangement joins TRBV10-1 to TRBJ1-6; D might be TRBD1 (5 bases). This CDR3 has 14 residues. V lost 4 bases and J 6 bases, leaving 10 bases between the germline ends. Germline CDR1 is WNHNN and CDR2 is SYGVQD (reference sequence). DNA for the CDR3: TGCGCCAGCAGTGCCAGGGTTAGTAATTCACCCCTCCACTTT. Translated: CASSARVSNSPLHF.

The rearrangement joins TRBV14 to TRBJ2-7; D unresolved. Looked up from germline, CDR1 is SGHDN and CDR2 is FVKESK. Trimming stripped 2 bases from V and 3 bases from J, with 11 bases between. This CDR3 spans 14 amino acids. CDR3 region: CASSQYATNYEQYF. The CDR3 DNA follows: TGTGCCAGCAGCCAATACGCCACTAACTACGAGCAGTACTTC.

For this clone: The identical CDR3 is also encoded by other nucleotide sequences in the sample. The chain joins TRBV28 to TRBJ1-1; D gene uncertain. CDR1 and CDR2 from the germline V gene are MDHEN and SYDVKM. V was pared by 9 bases and J by 4 bases, with 12 bases between. This CDR3 has 12 residues. Written as DNA, the CDR3 is TGTGCCAGTTCCCGGGCGGGCACTGAAGCTTTCTTT. Its protein product is CASSRAGTEAFF. Combining the CDR3 with reference TRBV28 and TRBJ1-1 gives the whole variable domain DVKVTQSSRYLVKRTGEKVFLECVQDMDHENMFWYRQDPGLGLRLIYFSYDVKMKEKGDIPEGYSVSREKKERFSLILESASTNQTSMYLCASSRAGTEAFFGQGTRLTVV.

The gene calls are TRBV5-1 and TRBJ2-1, with TRBD2 matching over 10 bases. V lost 4 bases, J lost 7 bases, and 5 bases stayed unmatched. This CDR3 is 14 amino acids long. Germline V gives CDR1 SGHRS, CDR2 YFSETQ. CDR3 protein: CASSPGLAWNEQFF. The CDR3 DNA follows: TGCGCCAGCAGCCCGGGACTAGCGTGGAATGAGCAGTTCTTC.

V gene TRBV13 combines with J gene TRBJ1-2; D is unclear. The CDR3 is made up of 16 amino acids. CDR1 PRHDT and CDR2 FYEKMQ come from the germline V gene (reference sequence). The V and J ends lost 7 bases and 0 bases respectively, with 18 bases between them. The DNA of the CDR3 is TGTGCCAGCAACTTTCGGGGAGGTCTTTCTAACTATGGCTACACCTTC. This translates into CASNFRGGLSNYGYTF.

The chain joins TRBV7-9 to TRBJ2-7; 7 bases fit TRBD1. From germline, CDR1 is SEHNR and CDR2 FQNEAQ (reference sequence). The CDR3 covers 13 residues. V lost 5 bases and J lost 5; bases outside the gene matches: 6. The CDR3 DNA reads TGTGCCAGCAGCGCGCTAGACAGGGACGAGCAGTACTTC. Translating it yields CASSALDRDEQYF.

The chain employs TRBV5-4 and TRBJ1-3; perhaps TRBD1 as D (5 bases). The CDR3 contains 16 residues. The germline gives CDR1 SGHNT, CDR2 YYREEE (reference sequence). The V end was cut by 0 bases, the J end by 1 base, with 11 bases between. CDR3 in amino acids: CASSLGRAGSGNTIYF. The CDR3 region has the DNA TGTGCCAGCAGCTTGGGTAGGGCAGGGTCTGGAAACACCATATATTTT.

Turning to this clone: The identical CDR3 is also encoded by other nucleotide sequences in the sample. The J gene is TRBJ2-7, the V gene TRBV5-5; 9 bases map to TRBD1. Germline lookup yields CDR1 SGHKS and CDR2 YYEKEE (reference sequence). Unmatched junction bases numbered 4, after V lost 5 bases and J lost 1 base. The CDR3 totals 14 residues. The CDR3 DNA sequence: TGTGCCAGCAGAAGCGGGACAGGGTCCTACGAGCAGTACTTC. Amino acids: CASRSGTGSYEQYF.

The chain combines TRBV6-4 with TRBJ1-4; perhaps TRBD1 as D (5 bases). Trimming took off 0 bases at V and 2 bases at J, with 7 bases between the two ends. From germline, CDR1 is MRHNA and CDR2 SNTAGT. The CDR3 spans 15 residues. The CDR3 nucleotides read TGTGCCAGCAGTGACTCGGCAGGGACTAATGAAAAACTGTTTTTT. Its translation: CASSDSAGTNEKLFF.

The chain couples TRBV4-3 to TRBJ1-5; D is unresolved. Between the trimmed V and J ends, which lost 1 base and 4 bases, there was a span of 5 bases. CDR3 length: 13 amino acids. CDR1 is LGHNA, CDR2 YSLEER, per germline. CDR3 sequence (DNA): TGCGCCAGCAGCCAAGGACTTAATCAGCCCCAGCATTTT. It yields the protein CASSQGLNQPQHF.

This clone has only one observation. The chain joins TRBV5-1 to TRBJ2-5; 12 positions agree with TRBD2. With 0 bases clipped from V and 4 bases from J, the junction kept 4 bases outside the gene matches. The CDR3 extends over 16 amino acids. Germline V gene data show CDR1 as SGHRS and CDR2 as YFSETQ. CDR3 protein: CASSLGLAGGRETQYF. DNA of the CDR3: TGCGCCAGCAGCTTGGGGCTAGCGGGGGGGCGAGAGACCCAGTACTTC.